This record looks at one T cell receptor beta chain sequence and its context. CDR1 is SGHDT, CDR2 YYEEEE, per germline. V lost 2 bases to trimming and J lost 0 bases, with 11 bases between them. This CDR3 is 15 amino acids long. These data come from a study of cytomegalovirus exposure and HLA in healthy donors. Using immunoSEQ multiplex PCR, the repertoire was profiled, and TCRdb retains in-frame clones only, with some absent. The table has 80,000 to 95,000 clones, approximately 93% seen once. V usage is TRBV5-6 and J usage is TRBJ1-2; the D is unclear. Sequenced material: PBMCs. This clonotype was sampled from a woman in her 30s in good health and CMV-seropositive. As DNA, the CDR3 is TGTGCCAGCAGCTTCGGTATGCTTCCTAACTATGGCTACACCTTC. Its translation is CASSFGMLPNYGYTF.